The 12 T cell receptor beta chains given below trace back to one sample, sequenced in a study of CD8+ T cells in alopecia areata. Treatment specified: oral pan-JAK inhibitor, 5-10 mg twice daily. TCR sequencing used cDNA made by reverse transcription of extracted RNA. Sequencing used immunoSEQ multiplex PCR; TCRdb keeps in-frame clones, though not all of them. Here the sample spans roughly 280,000 clones, about 62% being singletons. Specimen: CD4+ T cells sorted from blood, collected around week 54, from a patient treated with tofacitinib. These receptors came from a human donor with alopecia areata.

This clone has only a few counts. The chain combines TRBV7-9 with TRBJ1-3; D gene ambiguous. Germline V gene lookup returns CDR1 SEHNR and CDR2 FQNEAQ (reference sequence). V dropped 4 bases and J dropped 7 bases, with 11 bases sitting between them. The CDR3 has 13 amino acids. The DNA of the CDR3 is TGTGCCAGCAGCTGGCCGATGGGGAACACCATATATTTT. Protein: CASSWPMGNTIYF.

This clone was seen a few times. V gene TRBV30 combines with J gene TRBJ2-1; maybe TRBD1 (6 bases). V gave up 3 bases and J gave up 10 bases, with 16 bases separating them. The CDR3 extends over 13 amino acids. The germline V gene has CDR1 GTSNPN and CDR2 SVGIG (reference sequence). CDR3 in amino acids: CAWSTSLRGEQFF. The CDR3 DNA reads TGTGCCTGGAGCACCTCCCTCAGGGGAGAGCAGTTCTTC.

The chain uses TRBV2 and TRBJ2-2; 7 bases fit TRBD2. CDR3 size: 16 residues. CDR1 is SNHLY, CDR2 FYNNEI, per germline. V gave up 6 bases and J gave up 3 bases; unmatched junction bases: 10. The CDR3 loop is CASRPPGLRDTGELFF. DNA for the CDR3: TGTGCCAGCAGGCCGCCGGGACTACGGGACACCGGGGAGCTGTTTTTT.

Turning to this clone: The sample holds other DNA sequences that translate to the same CDR3. In nucleotides, the CDR3 is TGCGCCAGCAGCTTGGAGGGCACAGATACGCAGTATTTT. Amino acid sequence: CASSLEGTDTQYF. The V call is TRBV5-1, the J call TRBJ2-3; the D is unclear. In germline, CDR1 is SGHRS, CDR2 YFSETQ. This CDR3 has 13 amino acids. V lost 0 bases and J 1 base, leaving 3 bases between the germline ends.

This chain uses TRBV9 with TRBJ2-3, with D perhaps TRBD2 (5 bases). CDR3 size: 15 residues. Per germline, CDR1 SGDLS and CDR2 YYNGEE. The germline V and J ends were trimmed by 3 bases and 0 bases, with 11 bases remaining between them. The CDR3 nucleotides are TGTGCCAGCAGCGCCCGGGAACGAAGCACAGATACGCAGTATTTT. Translation: CASSARERSTDTQYF.

V usage is TRBV25-1 and J usage is TRBJ1-6; D might be TRBD1 (5 bases). Germline V gives CDR1 MGHDK, CDR2 SYGVNS. CDR3 length: 15 amino acids. Deletions cut 3 bases from V and 9 bases from J, with 15 bases between. CDR3 in DNA: TGTGCCAGCAGTGATCCCCCCTGCGGGGGTTCACCCCTCCACTTT. Translation gives CASSDPPCGGSPLHF. Looking up the rest from reference TRBV25-1 and TRBJ1-6 gives the full variable domain: EADIYQTPRYLVIGTGKKITLECSQTMGHDKMYWYQQDPGMELHLIHYSYGVNSTEKGDLSSESTVSRIRTEHFPLTLESARPSHTSQYLCASSDPPCGGSPLHFGNGTRLTVT.

The chain links TRBV4-3 to TRBJ2-1; 7 bases fit TRBD2. Trimming at V came to 0 bases and at J to 5 bases, leaving 4 bases not matched to a gene. The CDR3 length is 15 residues. From germline, CDR1 is LGHNA and CDR2 YSLEER. The DNA for the CDR3 is TGCGCCAGCAGCCAAGAGCGGGGGAAGAACAATGAGCAGTTCTTC. Its protein is CASSQERGKNNEQFF.

This chain joins TRBV5-1 and TRBJ2-3, with 11 nucleotides matching TRBD2. The trim removed 2 bases at V and 2 bases at J, leaving 4 bases unmatched. Germline loops: CDR1 SGHRS, CDR2 YFSETQ. The CDR3 sequence is 16 residues long. The DNA of the CDR3 is TGCGCCAGCAGCTTTCGACTAGCGGGGACCACAGATACGCAGTATTTT. This encodes CASSFRLAGTTDTQYF.

V usage is TRBV30 and J usage is TRBJ2-1; D remains ambiguous. This CDR3 has 12 residues. V lost 3 bases and J lost 4, with 7 bases in between. Germline V lookup: CDR1 GTSNPN, CDR2 SVGIG (reference sequence). This chain's CDR3 is CAWRHQYNEQFF. For the CDR3, the DNA is TGTGCCTGGAGACACCAGTACAATGAGCAGTTCTTC.

The V gene is TRBV19, the J gene TRBJ1-1; unclear D gene. Germline CDR1 and CDR2: LNHDA and SQIVND (reference sequence). The CDR3 runs to 14 residues. V lost 0 bases, J lost 2 bases, and 7 bases lay in between. The CDR3 bases are TGTGCCAGTAGTATAGATGGGAGTAACACTGAAGCTTTCTTT. Translation gives CASSIDGSNTEAFF.

J is TRBJ1-2 and V is TRBV7-8; D gene ambiguous. There are 14 residues in the CDR3. V lost 5 bases and J 4 bases, leaving 14 bases between the germline ends. Germline assignment: CDR1 SGHVS and CDR2 FQNEAQ. The CDR3 DNA reads as TGTGCCAGCAGCCCAAGGGTATTAGCCTATGGCTACACCTTC. As protein: CASSPRVLAYGYTF.

This clone was picked up one time. The rearrangement links TRBV9 to TRBJ2-1, with a possible D match to TRBD2 (6 bases). V was shortened by 3 bases and J by 7 bases, with 14 bases between the two germline ends. The germline CDR1 and CDR2 sequences are SGDLS and YYNGEE. This CDR3 is built from 14 residues. The CDR3 DNA is TGTGCCAGCAGCGCAGAACTAGCTCGGAATGAGCAGTTCTTC. It yields the protein CASSAELARNEQFF.